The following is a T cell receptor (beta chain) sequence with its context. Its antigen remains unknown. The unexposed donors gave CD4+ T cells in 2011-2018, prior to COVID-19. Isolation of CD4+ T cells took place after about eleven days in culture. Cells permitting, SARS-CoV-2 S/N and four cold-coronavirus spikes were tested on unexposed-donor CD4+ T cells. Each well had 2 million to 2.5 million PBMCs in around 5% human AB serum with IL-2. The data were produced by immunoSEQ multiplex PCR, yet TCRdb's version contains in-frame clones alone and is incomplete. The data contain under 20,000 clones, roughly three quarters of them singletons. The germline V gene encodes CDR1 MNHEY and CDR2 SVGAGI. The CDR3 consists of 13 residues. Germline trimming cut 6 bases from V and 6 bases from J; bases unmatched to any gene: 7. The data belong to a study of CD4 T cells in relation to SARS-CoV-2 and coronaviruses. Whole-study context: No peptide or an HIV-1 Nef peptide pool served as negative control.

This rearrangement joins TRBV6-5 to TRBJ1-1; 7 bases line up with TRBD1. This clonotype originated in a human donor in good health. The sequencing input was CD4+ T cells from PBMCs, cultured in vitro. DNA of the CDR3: TGTGCCAGCAGATCGACAGGGCCGGCTGAAGCTTTCTTT. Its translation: CASRSTGPAEAFF.